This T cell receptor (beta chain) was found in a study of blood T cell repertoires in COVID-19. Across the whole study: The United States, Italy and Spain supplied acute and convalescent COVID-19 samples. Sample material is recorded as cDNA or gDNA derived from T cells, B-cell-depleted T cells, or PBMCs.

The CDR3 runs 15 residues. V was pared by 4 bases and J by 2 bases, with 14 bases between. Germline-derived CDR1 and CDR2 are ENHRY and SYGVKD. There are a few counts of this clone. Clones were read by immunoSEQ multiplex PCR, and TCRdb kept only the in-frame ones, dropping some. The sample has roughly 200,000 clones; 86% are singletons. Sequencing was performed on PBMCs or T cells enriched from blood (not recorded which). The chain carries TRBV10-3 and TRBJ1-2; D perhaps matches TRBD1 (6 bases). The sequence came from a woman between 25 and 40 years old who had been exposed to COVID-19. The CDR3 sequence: CAISASSRGNYGYTF. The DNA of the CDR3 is TGTGCCATCAGTGCCTCGAGCAGGGGAAACTATGGCTACACCTTC.